The entry below describes one TCR beta chain. Antigen: not known. Germline V gene data show CDR1 as ENHRY and CDR2 as SYGVKD. This CDR3 has 10 amino acids. The V end lost 4 bases, the J end lost 9 bases, and 4 bases lay between the germline ends. Amplified TCR beta CDR3 regions derived from RNA transcripts. The HTBI set primed first-round TCR CDR3 RT-PCR. TCRdb ran MiXCR on the multiplex PCR reads and lists one entry per CDR3 protein. The sample includes roughly 500,000 distinct CDR3 sequences, 46% of them seen just once. This sample stems from a study of T cells in Graves' hyperthyroidism and ophthalmopathy. Overall study findings and caveats: Ophthalmopathy onset followed model prediction by a median approximately 5.9 months.

The V gene is TRBV10-3, the J gene TRBJ1-5; D unclear. The TCR sequence derives from an adult woman with Graves' disease, either hyperthyroidism or ophthalmopathy (not recorded which). Sequencing was performed on peripheral blood or thyroid tissue (not recorded which). DNA for the CDR3: TGTGCCATCAGTGGACTGCCCCAGCATTTT. Translation gives CAISGLPQHF.